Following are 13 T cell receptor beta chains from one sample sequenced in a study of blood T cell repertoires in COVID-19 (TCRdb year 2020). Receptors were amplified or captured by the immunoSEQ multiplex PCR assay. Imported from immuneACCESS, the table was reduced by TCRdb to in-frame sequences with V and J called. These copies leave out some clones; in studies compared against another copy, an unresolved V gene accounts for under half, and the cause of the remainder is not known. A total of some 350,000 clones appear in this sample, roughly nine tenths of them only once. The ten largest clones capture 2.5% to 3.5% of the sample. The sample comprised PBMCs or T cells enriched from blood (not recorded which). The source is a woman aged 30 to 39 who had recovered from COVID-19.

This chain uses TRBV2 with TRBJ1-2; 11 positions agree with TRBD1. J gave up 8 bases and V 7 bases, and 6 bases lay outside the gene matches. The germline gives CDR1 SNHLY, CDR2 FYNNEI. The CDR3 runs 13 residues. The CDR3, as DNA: TGTGCCAGCATCGGACAGGGGGCTGGCGGCTACACCTTC. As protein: CASIGQGAGGYTF.

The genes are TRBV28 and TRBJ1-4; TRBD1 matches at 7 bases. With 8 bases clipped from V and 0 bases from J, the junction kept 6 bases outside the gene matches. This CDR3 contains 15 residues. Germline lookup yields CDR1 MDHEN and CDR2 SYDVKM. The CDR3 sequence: CASGSTGATNEKLFF. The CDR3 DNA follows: TGTGCCAGCGGGTCAACAGGGGCAACTAATGAAAAACTGTTTTTT.

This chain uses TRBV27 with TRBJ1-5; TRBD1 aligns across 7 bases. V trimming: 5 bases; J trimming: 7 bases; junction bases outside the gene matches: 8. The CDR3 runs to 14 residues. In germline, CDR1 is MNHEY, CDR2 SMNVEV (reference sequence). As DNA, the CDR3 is TGTGCCAGCAGTCCTGGACAGGTTGAACAGCCCCAGCATTTT. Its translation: CASSPGQVEQPQHF.

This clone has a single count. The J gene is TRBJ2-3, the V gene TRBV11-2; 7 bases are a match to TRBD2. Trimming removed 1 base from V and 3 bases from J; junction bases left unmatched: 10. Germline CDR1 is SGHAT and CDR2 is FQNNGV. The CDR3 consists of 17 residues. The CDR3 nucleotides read TGTGCCAGCAGCTTAGTGGGCGGGAGTTACGGGACAGATACGCAGTATTTT. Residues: CASSLVGGSYGTDTQYF.

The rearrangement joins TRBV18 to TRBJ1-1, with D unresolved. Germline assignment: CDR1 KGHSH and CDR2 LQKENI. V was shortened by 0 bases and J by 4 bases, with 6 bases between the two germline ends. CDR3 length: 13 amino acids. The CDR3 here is CASSPPGSTEAFF. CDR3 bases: TGTGCCAGCTCACCACCGGGGAGCACTGAAGCTTTCTTT.

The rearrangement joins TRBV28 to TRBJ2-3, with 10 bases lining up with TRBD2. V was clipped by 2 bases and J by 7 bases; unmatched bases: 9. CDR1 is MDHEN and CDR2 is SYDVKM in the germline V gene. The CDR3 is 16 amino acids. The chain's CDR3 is CASSLGGTSGKYTQYF. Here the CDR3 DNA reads TGTGCCAGCAGTTTAGGGGGAACTAGCGGGAAATATACGCAGTATTTT.

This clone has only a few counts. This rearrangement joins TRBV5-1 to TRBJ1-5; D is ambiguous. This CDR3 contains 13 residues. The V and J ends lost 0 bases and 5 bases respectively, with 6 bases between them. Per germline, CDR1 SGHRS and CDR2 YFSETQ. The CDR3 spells CASSLVGDQPQHF. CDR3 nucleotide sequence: TGCGCCAGCAGCTTGGTCGGGGATCAGCCCCAGCATTTT. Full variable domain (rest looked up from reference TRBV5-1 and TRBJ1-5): KAGVTQTPRYLIKTRGQQVTLSCSPISGHRSVSWYQQTPGQGLQFLFEYFSETQRNKGNFPGRFSGRQFSNSRSEMNVSTLELGDSALYLCASSLVGDQPQHFGDGTRLSIL.

The chain's CDR3 is CASSEATRNTEAFF. As DNA, the CDR3 is TGTGCCAGCAGTGAAGCCACACGGAACACTGAAGCTTTCTTT. The chain couples TRBV2 to TRBJ1-1; D is unclear. CDR1 and CDR2 (germline): SNHLY, FYNNEI. This CDR3 spans 14 amino acids. V lost 0 bases and J lost 1, with 6 bases in between.

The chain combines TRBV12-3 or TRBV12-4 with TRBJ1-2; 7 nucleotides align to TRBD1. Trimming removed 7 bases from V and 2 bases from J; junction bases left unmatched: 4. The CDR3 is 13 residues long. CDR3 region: CASTLGQNYGYTF. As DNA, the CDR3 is TGTGCCAGCACCCTGGGACAGAACTATGGCTACACCTTC.

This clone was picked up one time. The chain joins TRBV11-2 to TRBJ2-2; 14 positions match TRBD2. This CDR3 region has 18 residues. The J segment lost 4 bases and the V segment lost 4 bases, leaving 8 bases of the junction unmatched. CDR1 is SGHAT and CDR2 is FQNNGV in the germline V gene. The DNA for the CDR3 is TGTGCCAGCAGCTCCCGACTAGCGGGGGGGCTCGGCACCGGGGAGCTGTTTTTT. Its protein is CASSSRLAGGLGTGELFF.

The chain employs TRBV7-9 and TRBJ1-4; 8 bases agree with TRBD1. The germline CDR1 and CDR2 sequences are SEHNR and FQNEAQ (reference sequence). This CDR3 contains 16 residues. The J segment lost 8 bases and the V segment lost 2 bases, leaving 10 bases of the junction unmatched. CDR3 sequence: CASSLRSQGAQEKLFF. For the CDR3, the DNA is TGTGCCAGCAGCTTAAGGTCTCAGGGGGCTCAAGAAAAACTGTTTTTT. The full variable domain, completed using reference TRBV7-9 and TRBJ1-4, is DTGVSQNPRHKITKRGQNVTFRCDPISEHNRLYWYRQTLGQGPEFLTYFQNEAQLEKSRLLSDRFSAERPKGSFSTLEIQRTEQGDSAMYLCASSLRSQGAQEKLFFGSGTQLSVL.

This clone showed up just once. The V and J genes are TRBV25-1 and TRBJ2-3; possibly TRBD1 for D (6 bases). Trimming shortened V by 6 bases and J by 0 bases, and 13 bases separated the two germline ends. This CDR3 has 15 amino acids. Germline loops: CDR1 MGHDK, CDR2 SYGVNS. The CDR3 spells CASRDSVYSTDTQYF. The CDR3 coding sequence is TGTGCCAGCAGGGACAGTGTTTATAGCACAGATACGCAGTATTTT.

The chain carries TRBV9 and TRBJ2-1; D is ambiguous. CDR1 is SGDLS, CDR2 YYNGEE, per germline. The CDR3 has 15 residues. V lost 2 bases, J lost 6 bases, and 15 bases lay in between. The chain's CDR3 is CASSVPRLFSNEQFF. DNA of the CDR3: TGTGCCAGCAGCGTTCCTCGACTTTTTTCCAATGAGCAGTTCTTC.